The 12 T cell receptor beta chains in this list originate from one sample, sequenced in a study of cytomegalovirus exposure and HLA in healthy donors. The study ran its PCR with 60 Vbeta and 13 Jbeta primers. The table came from immunoSEQ multiplex PCR; TCRdb's copy has only in-frame clones and leaves some out. Here the sample spans approximately 160,000 clones, approximately 75% being singletons. Sequenced: PBMCs. The receptors come from a young woman in good health and CMV-seronegative.

This rearrangement joins TRBV5-4 to TRBJ2-7, with D tentatively TRBD1 (6 bases). CDR1 and CDR2 from the germline V gene are SGHNT and YYREEE (reference sequence). Trimming cost V 6 bases and J 0 bases, with 10 bases left between them. The CDR3 has 13 amino acids. CDR3 DNA: TGTGCCAGCACTGTACAGGGCTCCTACGAGCAGTACTTC. Amino acids: CASTVQGSYEQYF.

The chain recombines TRBV6-5 with TRBJ1-4; D ambiguous. Trimming left V 2 bases short and J 11 bases short, with 9 bases between. CDR1 and CDR2 from the germline V gene are MNHEY and SVGAGI. This CDR3 contains 12 residues. The CDR3 nucleotides read TGTGCCAGCAGTTACAACTTCAGGAAACTGTTTTTT. Protein product: CASSYNFRKLFF.

This clone was recorded a few times. The chain joins TRBV19 to TRBJ1-1; no firm D call. V was cut by 7 bases and J by 1 base, with 10 bases left in between. Germline V lookup: CDR1 LNHDA, CDR2 SQIVND (reference sequence). The CDR3 loop spans 13 amino acids. CDR3 residues: CASMPGWNTEAFF. For the CDR3, the DNA is TGTGCCAGTATGCCGGGGTGGAACACTGAAGCTTTCTTT.

The J gene is TRBJ1-3, the V gene TRBV6-5, with 7 bases fitting TRBD1. Germline V gene data show CDR1 as MNHEY and CDR2 as SVGAGI. CDR3 length: 15 amino acids. Trimming took 7 bases from V and 0 from J; bases not matched to a gene: 6. CDR3 protein: CASMGQLISGNTIYF. The CDR3 DNA sequence: TGTGCCAGCATGGGACAGTTAATCTCTGGAAACACCATATATTTT.

The V call is TRBV25-1, the J call TRBJ2-2, with D perhaps matching TRBD1 (6 bases). The CDR3 totals 15 residues. V was clipped by 10 bases and J by 4 bases, with 19 bases between them. Germline assignment: CDR1 MGHDK and CDR2 SYGVNS. DNA for the CDR3: TGTGCCATCCCCCCCCGACAGGAGCCCACCGGGGAGCTGTTTTTT. This translates into CAIPPRQEPTGELFF.

The gene calls are TRBV7-3 and TRBJ2-1; 12 nucleotides align to TRBD2. Per the germline V gene, CDR1 is SGHTA and CDR2 is FQGTGA. The J segment lost 6 bases and the V segment lost 4 bases, leaving 4 bases of the junction unmatched. The CDR3 sequence is 15 residues long. The DNA for the CDR3 is TGTGCCAGCAGCTCGCGACTAGCGGGGGCCAATGAGCAGTTCTTC. This gives the protein CASSSRLAGANEQFF. The complete variable domain, with remaining parts taken from reference TRBV7-3 and TRBJ2-1, reads GAGVSQTPSNKVTEKGKYVELRCDPISGHTALYWYRQSLGQGPEFLIYFQGTGAADDSGLPNDRFFAVRPEGSVSTLKIQRTERGDSAVYLCASSSRLAGANEQFFGPGTRLTVL.

This chain links TRBV10-3 with TRBJ2-1, with TRBD2 identical over 9 bases. The CDR3 contains 15 residues. The ends lost 2 bases at V and 1 base at J; junction bases unmatched: 0. Germline loops: CDR1 ENHRY, CDR2 SYGVKD. The CDR3 loop reads CAISELAGSYNEQFF. In DNA form, the CDR3 reads TGTGCCATCAGTGAGCTAGCGGGGTCCTACAATGAGCAGTTCTTC.

The rearrangement links TRBV28 to TRBJ2-2; D perhaps matches TRBD1 (6 bases). Trimming took off 4 bases at V and 0 bases at J, with 21 bases between the two ends. The germline V gene encodes CDR1 MDHEN and CDR2 SYDVKM. The CDR3 runs to 19 residues. The CDR3 is CASSYGAYRDIANTGELFF. In DNA, the CDR3 is TGTGCCAGCAGTTATGGGGCTTACCGGGACATTGCGAACACCGGGGAGCTGTTTTTT.

As regards this clone: The junction does not match germline at one end; this may be a read error. This rearrangement joins TRBV7-9 to TRBJ1-1; D possibly corresponds to TRBD1 (5 bases). Germline values: CDR1 SEHNR, CDR2 FQNEAQ (reference sequence). The CDR3 is 13 amino acids. The DNA for the CDR3 is TGTTCCAGCAGACTCCATCAGGGATCGGGAGCTTTCTTT. As protein: CSSRLHQGSGAFF.

The rearrangement joins TRBV7-2 to TRBJ2-5; 9 bases match TRBD1. The J call may be incorrect, as the DNA end agrees better with TRBJ2-7. Germline V gene sequence: CDR1 SGHTA, CDR2 FQGNSA. This CDR3 region has 16 residues. DNA for the CDR3: TGTGCCAGCAGCTTATCCTGGACAGGGGATTCAAACGAGCAGTACTTC. Translation gives CASSLSWTGDSNEQYF.

In this sample, this clone turned up once. The rearrangement joins TRBV6-1 to TRBJ2-7; D possibly corresponds to TRBD2 (6 bases). Germline V gene data show CDR1 as MNHNS and CDR2 as SASEGT. The V and J ends lost 7 bases and 7 bases respectively, with 17 bases between them. This CDR3 region has 13 residues. The DNA for the CDR3 is TGTGCCAGCATTAAAGGACGGGGACTGGAGCAGTACTTC. Its protein is CASIKGRGLEQYF.

J is TRBJ1-1 and V is TRBV10-2; D uncertain. Deletions cut 0 bases from V and 1 base from J, with 3 bases between. CDR3 length: 13 residues. Germline values: CDR1 WSHSY, CDR2 SAAADI. The CDR3 protein is CASSESRNTEAFF. The CDR3 DNA reads TGCGCCAGCAGTGAGTCTAGGAACACTGAAGCTTTCTTT.